These 5 T cell receptor beta chains were sequenced from one sample in a study of blood T cell repertoires in COVID-19. Clones were sequenced by immunoSEQ multiplex PCR, and TCRdb holds only the in-frame ones, with some missing. Among some 290,000 clones listed, 86% were seen once. Sequencing input: peripheral blood. The receptors stem from a young man with active or convalescent COVID-19.

The CDR3, as DNA: TGTGCCAGCAAGTTCCTATCCCGGGACAGTCATAATGAAAAACTGTTTTTT. Protein sequence: CASKFLSRDSHNEKLFF. The chain carries TRBV28 and TRBJ1-4; TRBD1 aligns across 7 bases. V shed 7 bases, J shed 4 bases, and the junction held 15 bases outside the gene matches. Germline V gene sequence: CDR1 MDHEN, CDR2 SYDVKM. CDR3 length: 17 amino acids. The full variable domain, with the rest looked up from reference TRBV28 and TRBJ1-4, is DVKVTQSSRYLVKRTGEKVFLECVQDMDHENMFWYRQDPGLGLRLIYFSYDVKMKEKGDIPEGYSVSREKKERFSLILESASTNQTSMYLCASKFLSRDSHNEKLFFGSGTQLSVL.

The rearrangement uses TRBV11-3 and TRBJ2-3; 10 bases align to TRBD2. Trimming removed 1 base from V and 0 bases from J; junction bases left unmatched: 7. From germline, CDR1 is SGHNT and CDR2 YENEEA. CDR3 length: 18 amino acids. The CDR3 coding sequence is TGTGCCAGCAGCTTAGGGTTACTAGCGGGGCCAAGCACAGATACGCAGTATTTT. It yields the protein CASSLGLLAGPSTDTQYF.

The CDR3 DNA sequence: TGTGCCAGCTCACCATATAGCAATCAGCCCCAGCATTTT. This codes for CASSPYSNQPQHF. The chain uses TRBV18 and TRBJ1-5; no clear D gene. The CDR3 has 13 residues. The ends were cut back, 2 bases at V and 0 bases at J, with 2 bases in the middle. Germline CDR1 reads KGHSH; CDR2 reads LQKENI.

The chain uses TRBV10-3 and TRBJ2-7; TRBD1 agrees at 11 bases. The CDR3 consists of 16 residues. Germline lookup yields CDR1 ENHRY and CDR2 SYGVKD. Germline trimming cut 6 bases from V and 2 bases from J; bases unmatched to any gene: 9. CDR3 in amino acids: CAIREIRDRGAYEQYF. CDR3 DNA sequence: TGTGCCATCAGGGAAATCCGGGACAGGGGGGCCTACGAGCAGTACTTC.

The rearrangement links TRBV3-1 (or the pseudogene TRBV3-2) to TRBJ2-1; D is unresolved. Per the germline V gene, CDR1 is LGHDT and CDR2 is YNNKEL (reference sequence). With 0 bases removed from V and 4 bases from J, the gap between germline ends came to 16 bases. The CDR3 spans 17 residues. The CDR3 nucleotides read TGTGCCAGCAGCCAAGATCTCGCCCCGGTAATATACAATGAGCAGTTCTTC. Its translation: CASSQDLAPVIYNEQFF.